The entry below gives a single T cell receptor (beta chain) sequence along with its context. Its antigen remains unknown. The donors were in the roughly 110-subject validation cohort; that cohort was separate from the approximately 730-subject first cohort. This sample is drawn from a study of cytomegalovirus exposure and HLA in healthy donors. Only in-frame clones appear in the TCRdb table, and some are missing; sequencing was by immunoSEQ multiplex PCR. Of more than 110,000 clones in the sample, 70% to 90% were seen once. General observations from the study: The study designated roughly 160 TCR beta chains cytomegalovirus-associated. Clusters of TCRs from the first cohort tended to co-occur in the roughly 120 validation repertoires (as a later analysis found).

CDR1 and CDR2 (germline): MRHNA, SNTAGT. V lost 4 bases to trimming and J lost 2 bases, with 8 bases between them. The CDR3 runs 13 residues. V gene TRBV6-4 combines with J gene TRBJ1-1; D remains ambiguous. The source of this sequence is a young woman in good health and CMV-seropositive. Sequenced sample: PBMCs. CDR3 region: CASSVEGNTEAFF. The CDR3 bases are TGTGCCAGCAGTGTTGAGGGAAACACTGAAGCTTTCTTT.